This T cell receptor (beta chain) emerged from a study of control samples from healthy donors and cancer patients. Repertoires were generated with immunoSEQ multiplex PCR, while TCRdb's copy carries only in-frame clones and drops some. The sample yields 110,000 or so clones, around 82% seen once. The CDR3 covers 15 residues. J gave up 4 bases and V 1 base, and 4 bases lay outside the gene matches. From germline, CDR1 is SGHTA and CDR2 FQGNSA. The receptor comes from a woman between 45 and 65 years old in good health. Material: blood. The V gene is TRBV7-2, the J gene TRBJ1-3; 7 bases are a match to TRBD1. CDR3 DNA: TGTGCCAGCAGCTTAGACAAGACAGGGGGAAACACCATATATTTT. It translates to CASSLDKTGGNTIYF.